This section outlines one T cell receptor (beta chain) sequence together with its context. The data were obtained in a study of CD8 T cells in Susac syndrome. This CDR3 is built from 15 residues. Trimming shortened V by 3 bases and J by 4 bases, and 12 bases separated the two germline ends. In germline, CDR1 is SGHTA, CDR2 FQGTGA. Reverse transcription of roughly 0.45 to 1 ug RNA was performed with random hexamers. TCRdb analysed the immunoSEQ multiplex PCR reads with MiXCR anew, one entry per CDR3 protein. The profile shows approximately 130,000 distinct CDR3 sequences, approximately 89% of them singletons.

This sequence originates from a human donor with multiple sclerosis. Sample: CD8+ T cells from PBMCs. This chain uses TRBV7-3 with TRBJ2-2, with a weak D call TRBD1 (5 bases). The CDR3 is CASSFSGAGTGELFF. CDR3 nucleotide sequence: TGTGCCAGCAGCTTTAGTGGGGCCGGCACCGGGGAGCTGTTTTTT.